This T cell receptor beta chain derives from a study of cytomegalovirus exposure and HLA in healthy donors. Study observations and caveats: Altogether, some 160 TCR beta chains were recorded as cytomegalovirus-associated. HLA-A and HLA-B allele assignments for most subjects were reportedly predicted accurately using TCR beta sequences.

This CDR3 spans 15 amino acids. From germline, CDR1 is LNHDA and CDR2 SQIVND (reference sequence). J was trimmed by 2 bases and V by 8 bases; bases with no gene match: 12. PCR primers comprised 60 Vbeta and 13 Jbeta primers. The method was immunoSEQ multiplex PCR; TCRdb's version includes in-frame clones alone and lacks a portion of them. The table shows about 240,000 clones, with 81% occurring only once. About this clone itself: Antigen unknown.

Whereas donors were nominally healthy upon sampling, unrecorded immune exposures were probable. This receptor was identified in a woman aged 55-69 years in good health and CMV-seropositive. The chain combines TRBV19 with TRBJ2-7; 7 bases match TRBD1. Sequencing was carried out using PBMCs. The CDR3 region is CASRSPGQNAYEQYF. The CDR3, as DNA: TGTGCCAGTCGGTCACCGGGACAGAACGCCTACGAGCAGTACTTC.